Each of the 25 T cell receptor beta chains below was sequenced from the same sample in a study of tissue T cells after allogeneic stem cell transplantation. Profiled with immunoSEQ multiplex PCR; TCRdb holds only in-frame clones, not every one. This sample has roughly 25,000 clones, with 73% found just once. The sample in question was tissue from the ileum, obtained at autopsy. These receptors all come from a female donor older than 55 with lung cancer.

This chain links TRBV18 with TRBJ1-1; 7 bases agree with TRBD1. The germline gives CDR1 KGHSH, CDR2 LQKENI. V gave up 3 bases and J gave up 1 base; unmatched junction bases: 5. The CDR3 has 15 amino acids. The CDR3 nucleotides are TGTGCCAGCTCACCGACTTACAGGGGGAACACTGAAGCTTTCTTT. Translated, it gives CASSPTYRGNTEAFF.

The CDR3: CASSEDRGFTEAFF. The CDR3 bases are TGTGCCAGCAGTGAAGACAGGGGATTCACTGAAGCTTTCTTT. V and J are TRBV6-1 and TRBJ1-1, with 7 bases aligning to TRBD1. This CDR3 is built from 14 residues. The germline V gene encodes CDR1 MNHNS and CDR2 SASEGT. V lost 1 base, J lost 4 bases, and 3 bases stayed unmatched.

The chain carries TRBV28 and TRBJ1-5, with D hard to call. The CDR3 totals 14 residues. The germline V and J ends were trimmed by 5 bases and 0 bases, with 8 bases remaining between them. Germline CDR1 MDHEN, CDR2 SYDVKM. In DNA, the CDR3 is TGTGCCAGCAGTCTCCCATATAGCAATCAGCCCCAGCATTTT. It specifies CASSLPYSNQPQHF.

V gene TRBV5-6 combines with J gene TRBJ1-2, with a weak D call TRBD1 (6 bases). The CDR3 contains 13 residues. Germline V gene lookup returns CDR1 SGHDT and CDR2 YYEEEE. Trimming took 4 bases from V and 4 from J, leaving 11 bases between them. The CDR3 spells CASSHDRPYGYTF. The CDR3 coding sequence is TGTGCCAGCAGCCACGACAGGCCCTATGGCTACACCTTC. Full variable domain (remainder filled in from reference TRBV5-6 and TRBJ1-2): DAGVTQSPTHLIKTRGQQVTLRCSPKSGHDTVSWYQQALGQGPQFIFQYYEEEERQRGNFPDRFSGHQFPNYSSELNVNALLLGDSALYLCASSHDRPYGYTFGSGTRLTVV.

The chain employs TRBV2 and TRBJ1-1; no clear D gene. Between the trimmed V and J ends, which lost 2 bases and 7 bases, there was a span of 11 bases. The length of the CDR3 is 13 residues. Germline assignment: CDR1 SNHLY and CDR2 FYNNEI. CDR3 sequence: CASSEQGLNEAFF. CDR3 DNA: TGTGCCAGCAGTGAACAAGGTCTGAATGAAGCTTTCTTT. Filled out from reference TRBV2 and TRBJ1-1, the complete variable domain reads EPEVTQTPSHQVTQMGQEVILRCVPISNHLYFYWYRQILGQKVEFLVSFYNNEISEKSEIFDDQFSVERPDGSNFTLKIRSTKLEDSAMYFCASSEQGLNEAFFGQGTRLTVV.

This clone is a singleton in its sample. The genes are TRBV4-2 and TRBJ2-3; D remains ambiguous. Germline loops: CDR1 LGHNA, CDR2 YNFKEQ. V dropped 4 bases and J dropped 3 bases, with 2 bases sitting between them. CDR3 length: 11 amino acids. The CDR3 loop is CASSRTDTQYF. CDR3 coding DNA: TGTGCCAGCAGCCGGACAGATACGCAGTATTTT.

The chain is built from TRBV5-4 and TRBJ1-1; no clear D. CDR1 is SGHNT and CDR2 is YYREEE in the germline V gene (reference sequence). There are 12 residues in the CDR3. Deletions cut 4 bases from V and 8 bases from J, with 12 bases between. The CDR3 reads CASSPPNGEAFF. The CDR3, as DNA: TGTGCCAGCAGCCCCCCCAATGGAGAAGCTTTCTTT.

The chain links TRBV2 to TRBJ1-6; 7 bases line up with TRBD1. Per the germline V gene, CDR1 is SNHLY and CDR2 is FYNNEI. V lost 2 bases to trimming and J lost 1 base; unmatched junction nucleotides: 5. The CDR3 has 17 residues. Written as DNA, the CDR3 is TGTGCCAGCAGTGAAACGACAGGGTGGTCCTATAATTCACCCCTCCACTTT. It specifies CASSETTGWSYNSPLHF.

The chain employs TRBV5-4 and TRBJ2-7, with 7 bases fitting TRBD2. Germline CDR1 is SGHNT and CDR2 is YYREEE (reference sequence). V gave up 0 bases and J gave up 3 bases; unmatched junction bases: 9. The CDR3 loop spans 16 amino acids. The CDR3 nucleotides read TGTGCCAGCAGCTTGGGACGCGGGAGAGGGATCTACGAGCAGTACTTC. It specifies CASSLGRGRGIYEQYF.

The CDR3 region has the DNA TGTGCCAGCAGGGCGGGGCCGACAACGTCCTACGAGCAGTACTTC. Translated, it gives CASRAGPTTSYEQYF. The rearrangement uses TRBV6-5 and TRBJ2-7, with D possibly being TRBD2 (6 bases). Trimming removed 6 bases from V and 1 base from J, with 16 bases in between. The CDR3 contains 15 residues. From germline, CDR1 is MNHEY and CDR2 SVGAGI.

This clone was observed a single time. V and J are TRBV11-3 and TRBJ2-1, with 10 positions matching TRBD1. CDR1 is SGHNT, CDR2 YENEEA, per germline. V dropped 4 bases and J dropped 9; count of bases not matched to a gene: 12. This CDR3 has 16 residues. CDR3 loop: CASSSQAGTGAFEQFF. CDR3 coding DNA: TGTGCCAGCAGCTCACAGGCGGGGACAGGGGCTTTTGAGCAGTTCTTC.

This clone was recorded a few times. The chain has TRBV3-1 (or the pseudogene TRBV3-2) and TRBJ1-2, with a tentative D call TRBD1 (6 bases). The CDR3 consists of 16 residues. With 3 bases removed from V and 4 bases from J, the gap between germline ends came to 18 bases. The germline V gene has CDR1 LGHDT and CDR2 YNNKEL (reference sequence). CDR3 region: CASSQGGGLGGYGYTF. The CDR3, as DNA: TGTGCCAGCAGCCAGGGGGGCGGCCTCGGGGGCTATGGCTACACCTTC.

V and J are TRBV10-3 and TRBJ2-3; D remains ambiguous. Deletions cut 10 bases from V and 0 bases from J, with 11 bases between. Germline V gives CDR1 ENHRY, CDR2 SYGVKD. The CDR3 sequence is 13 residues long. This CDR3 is CATLEMSTDTQYF. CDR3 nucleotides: TGTGCCACCCTCGAGATGAGCACAGATACGCAGTATTTT.

For the CDR3, the DNA is TGTGCCAGCAGCGGGGACAGGGGGCGCGGTCAGCCCCAGCATTTT. Its translation: CASSGDRGRGQPQHF. The chain uses TRBV7-2 and TRBJ1-5; 12 bases agree with TRBD1. The CDR3 consists of 15 residues. CDR1 SGHTA and CDR2 FQGNSA come from the germline V gene. Unmatched junction bases numbered 5, after V lost 5 bases and J lost 6 bases.

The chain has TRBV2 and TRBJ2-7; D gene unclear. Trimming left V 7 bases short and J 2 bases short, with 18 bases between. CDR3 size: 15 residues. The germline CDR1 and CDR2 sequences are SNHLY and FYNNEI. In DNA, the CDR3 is TGTGCCAGCAAAGTGGCGGCGTCCCCTACCTACGAGCAGTACTTC. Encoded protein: CASKVAASPTYEQYF. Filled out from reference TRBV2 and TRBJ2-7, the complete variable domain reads EPEVTQTPSHQVTQMGQEVILRCVPISNHLYFYWYRQILGQKVEFLVSFYNNEISEKSEIFDDQFSVERPDGSNFTLKIRSTKLEDSAMYFCASKVAASPTYEQYFGPGTRLTVT.

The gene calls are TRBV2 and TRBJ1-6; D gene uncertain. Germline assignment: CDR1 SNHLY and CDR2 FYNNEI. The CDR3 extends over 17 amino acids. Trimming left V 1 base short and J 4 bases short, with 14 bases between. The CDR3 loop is CASSEGLATYYNSPLHF. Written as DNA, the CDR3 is TGTGCCAGCAGTGAAGGGCTAGCCACTTATTATAATTCACCCCTCCACTTT.

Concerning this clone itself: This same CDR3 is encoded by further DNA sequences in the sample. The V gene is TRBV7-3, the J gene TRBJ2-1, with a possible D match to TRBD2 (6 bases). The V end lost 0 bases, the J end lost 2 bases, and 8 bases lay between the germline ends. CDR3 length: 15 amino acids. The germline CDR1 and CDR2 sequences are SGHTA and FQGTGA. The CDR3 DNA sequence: TGTGCCAGCAGCTTAACTAGCGGCCCCTACAATGAGCAGTTCTTC. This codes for CASSLTSGPYNEQFF.

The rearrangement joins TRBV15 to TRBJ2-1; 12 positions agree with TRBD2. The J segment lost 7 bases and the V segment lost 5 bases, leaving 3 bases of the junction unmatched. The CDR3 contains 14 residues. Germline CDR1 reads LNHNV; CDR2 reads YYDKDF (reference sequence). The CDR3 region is CATSPSGRGNEQFF. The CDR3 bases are TGTGCCACCAGCCCTAGCGGGAGGGGAAATGAGCAGTTCTTC.

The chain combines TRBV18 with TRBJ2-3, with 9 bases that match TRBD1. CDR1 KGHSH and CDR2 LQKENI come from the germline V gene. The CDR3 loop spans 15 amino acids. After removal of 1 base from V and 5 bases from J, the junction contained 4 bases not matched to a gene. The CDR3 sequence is CASSPRGQGRDTQYF. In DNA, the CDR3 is TGTGCCAGCTCACCACGGGGACAGGGCAGAGATACGCAGTATTTT.

Here the CDR3 DNA reads TGTGCCAGCAGCGTAGCCCAAGGCAGGGGAGACACCGGGGAGCTGTTTTTT. Translation: CASSVAQGRGDTGELFF. This sequence joins TRBV9 and TRBJ2-2; D is perhaps TRBD1 (6 bases). Trimming stripped 0 bases from V and 3 bases from J, with 15 bases between. The V gene's germline CDR1 is SGDLS and CDR2 YYNGEE. CDR3 size: 17 residues.

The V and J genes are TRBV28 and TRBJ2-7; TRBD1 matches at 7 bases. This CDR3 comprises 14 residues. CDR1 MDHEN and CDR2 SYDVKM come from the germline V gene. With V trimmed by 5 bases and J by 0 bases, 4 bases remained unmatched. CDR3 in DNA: TGTGCCAGCAGTCGGGACAGACTCTCCTACGAGCAGTACTTC. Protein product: CASSRDRLSYEQYF.

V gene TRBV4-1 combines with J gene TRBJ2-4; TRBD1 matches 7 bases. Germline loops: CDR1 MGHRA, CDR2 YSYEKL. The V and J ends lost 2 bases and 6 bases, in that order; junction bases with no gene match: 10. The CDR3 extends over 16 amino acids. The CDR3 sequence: CASSQPSKGQLNIQYF. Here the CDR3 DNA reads TGCGCCAGCAGCCAACCCTCAAAGGGACAGCTAAACATTCAGTACTTC.

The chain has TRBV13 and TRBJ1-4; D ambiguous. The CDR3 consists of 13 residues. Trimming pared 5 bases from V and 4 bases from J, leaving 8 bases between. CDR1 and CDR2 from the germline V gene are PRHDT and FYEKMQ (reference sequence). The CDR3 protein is CASSPRGNEKLFF. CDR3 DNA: TGTGCCAGCAGCCCTCGGGGTAATGAAAAACTGTTTTTT.

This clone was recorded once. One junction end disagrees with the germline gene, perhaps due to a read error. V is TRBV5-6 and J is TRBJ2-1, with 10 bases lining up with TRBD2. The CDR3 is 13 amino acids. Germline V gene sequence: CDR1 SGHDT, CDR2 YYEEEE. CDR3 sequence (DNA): TGTGCCAGCAGCTTACGGCTAGCGGGAGTCAGAGTCTTC. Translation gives CASSLRLAGVRVF.

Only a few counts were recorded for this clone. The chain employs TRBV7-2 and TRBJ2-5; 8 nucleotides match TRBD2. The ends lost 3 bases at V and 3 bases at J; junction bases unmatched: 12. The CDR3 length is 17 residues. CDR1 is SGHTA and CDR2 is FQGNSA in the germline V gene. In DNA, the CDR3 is TGTGCCAGCAGCTTTGTCTCCGGCGGGGGGTCGAAAGAGACCCAGTACTTC. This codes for CASSFVSGGGSKETQYF.